The 30 T cell receptor beta chains given below trace back to one sample, sequenced in a study of blood T cell repertoires in COVID-19. Sequencing was performed with immunoSEQ multiplex PCR; in TCRdb, only in-frame clones are kept and a portion is missing. The sample gives 200,000 to 300,000 clones, roughly four fifths of which show up once; around 12% is in the top ten. Sequenced: peripheral blood. The source is a woman aged 55-69 years with active or convalescent COVID-19.

V gene TRBV18 combines with J gene TRBJ2-5; 9 bases align to TRBD2. J gave up 4 bases and V 3 bases, and 6 bases lay outside the gene matches. The CDR3 runs to 15 residues. In germline, CDR1 is KGHSH, CDR2 LQKENI. The CDR3 region has the DNA TGTGCCAGCTCACCCCAAGCGGGGGGACGAGAGACCCAGTACTTC. Translating gives CASSPQAGGRETQYF. The full variable domain, in which reference TRBV18 and TRBJ2-5 provide the parts outside the CDR3, is NAGVMQNPRHLVRRRGQEARLRCSPMKGHSHVYWYRQLPEEGLKFMVYLQKENIIDESGMPKERFSAEFPKEGPSILRIQQVVRGDSAAYFCASSPQAGGRETQYFGPGTRLLVL.

V is TRBV30 and J is TRBJ1-4; D gene ambiguous. V lost 4 bases and J 1 base, leaving 16 bases between the germline ends. Per germline, CDR1 GTSNPN and CDR2 SVGIG (reference sequence). This CDR3 comprises 16 residues. The CDR3 spells CAWTHWEGGTNEKLFF. CDR3 DNA sequence: TGTGCCTGGACCCATTGGGAGGGAGGAACTAATGAAAAACTGTTTTTT. The full variable domain, with the rest looked up from reference TRBV30 and TRBJ1-4, is SQTIHQWPATLVQPVGSPLSLECTVEGTSNPNLYWYRQAAGRGLQLLFYSVGIGQISSEVPQNLSASRPQDRQFILSSKKLLLSDSGFYLCAWTHWEGGTNEKLFFGSGTQLSVL.

The chain couples TRBV5-3 to TRBJ2-1; D might be TRBD1 (6 bases). TRBV5-3 is flagged as an ORF with uncertain function. This CDR3 is 17 amino acids long. Trimming removed 0 bases at V and 3 bases at J, with 16 bases between. CDR3 amino acids: CARSLGGDTPCYNEQFF. The CDR3 DNA reads as TGTGCCAGAAGCTTGGGTGGGGACACCCCGTGCTACAATGAGCAGTTCTTC.

The chain carries TRBV2 and TRBJ1-2, with a possible D match to TRBD1 (5 bases). The CDR3 extends over 13 amino acids. Trimming removed 3 bases from V and 5 bases from J, with 10 bases in between. Germline lookup yields CDR1 SNHLY and CDR2 FYNNEI. The CDR3 region is CASSEGPDYGYTF. The CDR3 bases are TGTGCCAGCAGTGAGGGGCCGGATTATGGCTACACCTTC.

J is TRBJ2-3 and V is TRBV9; D is possibly TRBD2 (6 bases). V was cut by 7 bases and J by 2 bases, with 17 bases left in between. This CDR3 contains 15 residues. Looked up from germline, CDR1 is SGDLS and CDR2 is YYNGEE. The CDR3 DNA reads TGTGCCAGCTCGGTTTTGGAGGGTGCCACAGATACGCAGTATTTT. Translated, it gives CASSVLEGATDTQYF.

The V call is TRBV5-1, the J call TRBJ1-2, with 7 positions matching TRBD1. V was pared by 4 bases and J by 7 bases, with 7 bases of the junction left unmatched. The CDR3 totals 13 residues. The germline gives CDR1 SGHRS, CDR2 YFSETQ. CDR3 loop: CASSTDRAFGYTF. As DNA, the CDR3 is TGCGCCAGCAGCACCGACAGGGCGTTTGGCTACACCTTC.

V is TRBV14 and J is TRBJ2-1, with 12 bases matching TRBD2. V gave up 4 bases and J gave up 3 bases; unmatched junction bases: 7. This CDR3 has 17 residues. From germline, CDR1 is SGHDN and CDR2 FVKESK. The CDR3 DNA follows: TGTGCCAGCAGCCCACGACTAGCGGGGGCCTTCTACAATGAGCAGTTCTTC. Its protein is CASSPRLAGAFYNEQFF.

The rearrangement uses TRBV7-2 and TRBJ1-1, with 11 bases aligning to TRBD1. The CDR3 totals 16 residues. Per the germline V gene, CDR1 is SGHTA and CDR2 is FQGNSA. V was pared by 0 bases and J by 3 bases, with 3 bases of the junction left unmatched. CDR3 protein: CASSLARGQGDTEAFF. The CDR3 nucleotides read TGTGCCAGCAGCTTAGCTAGGGGACAGGGGGACACTGAAGCTTTCTTT. The variable domain in full, with the rest retrieved from reference TRBV7-2 and TRBJ1-1, is GAGVSQSPSNKVTEKGKDVELRCDPISGHTALYWYRQSLGQGLEFLIYFQGNSAPDKSGLPSDRFSAERTGGSVSTLTIQRTQQEDSAVYLCASSLARGQGDTEAFFGQGTRLTVV.

This clone was detected once. The rearrangement uses TRBV6-6 and TRBJ1-1; no firm D call. From germline, CDR1 is MNHNY and CDR2 SVGAGI (reference sequence). The CDR3 has 13 residues. V lost 7 bases and J 7 bases, leaving 16 bases between the germline ends. Written as DNA, the CDR3 is TGTGCCAGCACCTCGGAGGGCGCGGTTGAAGCTTTCTTT. Its protein is CASTSEGAVEAFF.

The chain links TRBV6-2 or TRBV6-3 to TRBJ1-1, with D unclear. This CDR3 comprises 11 residues. CDR1 MNHEY and CDR2 SVGEGT come from the germline V gene. Between the trimmed V and J ends, which lost 6 bases and 5 bases, there was a span of 7 bases. The CDR3 DNA is TGTGCCAGCAGCCGAGGAACTGAAGCTTTCTTT. It specifies CASSRGTEAFF.

This chain uses TRBV18 with TRBJ1-2, with D perhaps matching TRBD1 (6 bases). This CDR3 has 15 amino acids. CDR1 KGHSH and CDR2 LQKENI come from the germline V gene. Deletions cut 1 base from V and 0 bases from J, with 9 bases between. CDR3 nucleotide sequence: TGTGCCAGCTCACCACTGGACAGCGCTAACTATGGCTACACCTTC. Translated, it gives CASSPLDSANYGYTF.

The chain employs TRBV6-2 or TRBV6-3 and TRBJ1-1; the match to TRBD1 covers 7 bases. Germline CDR1 reads MNHEY; CDR2 reads SVGEGT. The trim removed 5 bases at V and 1 base at J, leaving 7 bases unmatched. This CDR3 is built from 15 residues. The CDR3: CASSQRQGPNTEAFF. In DNA, the CDR3 is TGTGCCAGCAGTCAAAGACAGGGTCCGAACACTGAAGCTTTCTTT.

This chain joins TRBV12-3 or TRBV12-4 and TRBJ1-2; D uncertain. The CDR3 length is 13 residues. V gave up 2 bases and J gave up 3 bases, with 7 bases separating them. The CDR3 protein is CASSLLRDYGYTF. In DNA form, the CDR3 reads TGTGCCAGCAGTTTATTGCGCGACTATGGCTACACCTTC.

The V gene is TRBV19, the J gene TRBJ1-3; tentatively, D is TRBD1 (6 bases). Germline V lookup: CDR1 LNHDA, CDR2 SQIVND (reference sequence). The CDR3 totals 14 residues. V was pared by 6 bases and J by 1 base, with 10 bases between. CDR3 sequence: CASSQQGSGNTIYF. As DNA, the CDR3 is TGTGCCAGTAGCCAACAGGGATCTGGAAACACCATATATTTT.

The V and J genes are TRBV7-3 and TRBJ2-1; D is ambiguous. Trimming took 5 bases from V and 1 from J, leaving 9 bases between them. The CDR3 covers 14 residues. Germline CDR1 and CDR2: SGHTA and FQGTGA. The CDR3 DNA sequence: TGTGCCAGCAGCCTAGTTGGTTCCTACAATGAGCAGTTCTTC. It codes for CASSLVGSYNEQFF. The variable domain in full, completed from reference TRBV7-3 and TRBJ2-1, reads GAGVSQTPSNKVTEKGKYVELRCDPISGHTALYWYRQSLGQGPEFLIYFQGTGAADDSGLPNDRFFAVRPEGSVSTLKIQRTERGDSAVYLCASSLVGSYNEQFFGPGTRLTVL.

V gene TRBV7-9 combines with J gene TRBJ1-5; D may be TRBD1 (5 bases). The CDR3 spans 13 residues. The V gene's germline CDR1 is SEHNR and CDR2 FQNEAQ (reference sequence). Trimming pared 4 bases from V and 5 bases from J, leaving 9 bases between. In DNA form, the CDR3 reads TGTGCCAGCAGCTCAGGGTCTGATCAGCCCCAGCATTTT. Its translation: CASSSGSDQPQHF.

This chain uses TRBV25-1 with TRBJ2-7; 10 nucleotides agree with TRBD2. The CDR3 totals 14 residues. Trimming at V came to 7 bases and at J to 7 bases, leaving 10 bases not matched to a gene. Germline V gene lookup returns CDR1 MGHDK and CDR2 SYGVNS. The CDR3 here is CASIRSGGAREQYF. Written as DNA, the CDR3 is TGTGCCAGCATCAGGAGCGGGGGGGCACGGGAGCAGTACTTC.

V and J are TRBV6-4 and TRBJ1-6, with TRBD1 matching 7 bases. Trimming removed 2 bases from V and 1 base from J; junction bases left unmatched: 2. Germline V CDR1 and CDR2: MRHNA, SNTAGT. The CDR3 runs to 16 residues. DNA of the CDR3: TGTGCCAGCAGTGACCTGGACAGGTCCTATAATTCACCCCTCCACTTT. As protein: CASSDLDRSYNSPLHF.

The chain has TRBV13 and TRBJ2-5; the match to TRBD2 covers 12 bases. CDR1 is PRHDT and CDR2 is FYEKMQ in the germline V gene (reference sequence). The J segment lost 5 bases and the V segment lost 5 bases, leaving 6 bases of the junction unmatched. The CDR3 is made up of 15 amino acids. The DNA for the CDR3 is TGTGCCAGCAGCCTTTTTCTAGCGGGGGGGGAGACCCAGTACTTC. Translated, it gives CASSLFLAGGETQYF.

The rearrangement joins TRBV5-3 to TRBJ2-5; D perhaps matches TRBD2 (6 bases). TRBV5-3 is an open reading frame whose function is uncertain. There are 15 residues in the CDR3. Trimming cost V 4 bases and J 5 bases, with 18 bases left between them. The CDR3 loop is CARSGSRDGGETQYF. The CDR3 coding sequence is TGTGCCAGAAGCGGTAGTCGGGACGGAGGGGAGACCCAGTACTTC.

This clone was seen a single time. This CDR3 reads CASSRTGGSIPLHF. The CDR3 nucleotides read TGTGCCAGCTCGCGGACAGGGGGCTCTATACCCCTCCACTTT. V and J are TRBV18 and TRBJ1-6; 11 positions agree with TRBD1. J was trimmed by 12 bases and V by 6 bases; bases with no gene match: 7. Germline V gene lookup returns CDR1 KGHSH and CDR2 LQKENI. The CDR3 length is 14 residues.

CDR3 residues: CASSEPRSQYSNQPQHF. CDR3 bases: TGTGCCAGCAGTGAACCAAGATCACAGTATAGCAATCAGCCCCAGCATTTT. The genes are TRBV6-1 and TRBJ1-5; D ambiguous. The CDR3 sequence is 17 residues long. Looked up from germline, CDR1 is MNHNS and CDR2 is SASEGT. V lost 2 bases, J lost 0 bases, and 14 bases lay in between.

This clone has a single count. The chain is built from TRBV5-1 and TRBJ1-2, with a possible D match to TRBD1 (6 bases). V was cut by 4 bases and J by 4 bases, with 14 bases left in between. The V gene's germline CDR1 is SGHRS and CDR2 YFSETQ. This CDR3 comprises 14 residues. This CDR3 reads CASSPGQGPYGYTF. CDR3 in DNA: TGCGCCAGCAGCCCTGGGCAGGGGCCCTATGGCTACACCTTC. Supplemented by reference TRBV5-1 and TRBJ1-2, the full variable domain reads KAGVTQTPRYLIKTRGQQVTLSCSPISGHRSVSWYQQTPGQGLQFLFEYFSETQRNKGNFPGRFSGRQFSNSRSEMNVSTLELGDSALYLCASSPGQGPYGYTFGSGTRLTVV.

This chain links TRBV6-5 with TRBJ2-2; D uncertain. The CDR3 covers 13 residues. V gave up 6 bases and J gave up 3 bases, with 8 bases separating them. Germline lookup yields CDR1 MNHEY and CDR2 SVGAGI. CDR3 bases: TGTGCCAGCAGACCTAGATACACCGGGGAGCTGTTTTTT. This codes for CASRPRYTGELFF.

The rearrangement uses TRBV3-1 (or the pseudogene TRBV3-2) and TRBJ1-6; tentative D call: TRBD1 (6 bases). Germline loops: CDR1 LGHDT, CDR2 YNNKEL (reference sequence). The V gene lost 4 bases and the J gene lost 9 bases, with 16 bases spanning the gap. CDR3 length: 15 amino acids. The CDR3 loop is CASSLSAGVGSPLHF. CDR3 nucleotides: TGTGCCAGCAGCCTCTCAGCAGGGGTCGGTTCACCCCTCCACTTT.

The chain carries TRBV5-1 and TRBJ2-1, with TRBD2 matching 8 bases. CDR3 length equals 16 residues. Germline V gives CDR1 SGHRS, CDR2 YFSETQ. The ends lost 2 bases at V and 3 bases at J; junction bases unmatched: 7. The CDR3 reads CASSFLAGGFYNEQFF. The CDR3 DNA reads as TGCGCCAGCAGCTTTCTTGCGGGGGGCTTCTACAATGAGCAGTTCTTC.

This rearrangement joins TRBV6-2 or TRBV6-3 to TRBJ1-5; D is unresolved. Germline lookup yields CDR1 MNHEY and CDR2 SVGEGT. This CDR3 has 15 amino acids. V lost 0 bases and J 9 bases, leaving 15 bases between the germline ends. The CDR3 here is CASSYSSQRLGPQHF. DNA of the CDR3: TGTGCCAGCAGTTACTCGAGCCAGCGTCTTGGGCCCCAGCATTTT.

The chain recombines TRBV6-5 with TRBJ1-2; D is possibly TRBD1 (6 bases). V lost 6 bases, J lost 4 bases, and 18 bases lay in between. Germline CDR1 reads MNHEY; CDR2 reads SVGAGI. This CDR3 has 15 amino acids. DNA of the CDR3: TGTGCCAGCAGCCCCGACTTAACAGGGCCCTATGGCTACACCTTC. Translation: CASSPDLTGPYGYTF.

The chain uses TRBV7-3 and TRBJ2-1; 9 nucleotides align to TRBD2. With V trimmed by 5 bases and J by 2 bases, 7 bases remained unmatched. Germline assignment: CDR1 SGHTA and CDR2 FQGTGA. The CDR3 covers 16 residues. The CDR3 is CASSPRLAETYNEQFF. The CDR3 DNA reads as TGTGCCAGCAGCCCGCGACTAGCGGAGACCTACAATGAGCAGTTCTTC. The entire variable domain, with the rest obtained from reference TRBV7-3 and TRBJ2-1, is as follows: GAGVSQTPSNKVTEKGKYVELRCDPISGHTALYWYRQSLGQGPEFLIYFQGTGAADDSGLPNDRFFAVRPEGSVSTLKIQRTERGDSAVYLCASSPRLAETYNEQFFGPGTRLTVL.

The chain recombines TRBV2 with TRBJ2-4; the D gene is possibly TRBD1 (8 bases). Trimming took 5 bases from V and 0 from J, leaving 14 bases between them. CDR1 and CDR2 from the germline V gene are SNHLY and FYNNEI. This CDR3 contains 16 residues. CDR3 bases: TGTGCCAGCAGTTCACAGGGGGGGCTAGCCAAAAACATTCAGTACTTC. Translated: CASSSQGGLAKNIQYF.